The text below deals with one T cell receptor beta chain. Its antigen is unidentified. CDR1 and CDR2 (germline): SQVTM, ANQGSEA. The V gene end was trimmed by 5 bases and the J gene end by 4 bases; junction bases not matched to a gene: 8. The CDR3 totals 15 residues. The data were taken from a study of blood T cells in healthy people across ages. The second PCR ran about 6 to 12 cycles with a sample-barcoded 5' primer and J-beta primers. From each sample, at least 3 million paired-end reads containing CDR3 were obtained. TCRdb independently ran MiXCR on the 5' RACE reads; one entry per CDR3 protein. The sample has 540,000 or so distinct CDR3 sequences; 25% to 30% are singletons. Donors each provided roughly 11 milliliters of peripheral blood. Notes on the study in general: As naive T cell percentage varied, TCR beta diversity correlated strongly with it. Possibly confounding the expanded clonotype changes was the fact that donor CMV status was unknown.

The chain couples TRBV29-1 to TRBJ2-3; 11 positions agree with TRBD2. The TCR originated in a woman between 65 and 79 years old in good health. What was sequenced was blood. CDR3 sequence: CSVRRLAGIPDTQYF. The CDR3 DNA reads TGCAGCGTTCGAAGACTAGCGGGGATCCCAGATACGCAGTATTTT.